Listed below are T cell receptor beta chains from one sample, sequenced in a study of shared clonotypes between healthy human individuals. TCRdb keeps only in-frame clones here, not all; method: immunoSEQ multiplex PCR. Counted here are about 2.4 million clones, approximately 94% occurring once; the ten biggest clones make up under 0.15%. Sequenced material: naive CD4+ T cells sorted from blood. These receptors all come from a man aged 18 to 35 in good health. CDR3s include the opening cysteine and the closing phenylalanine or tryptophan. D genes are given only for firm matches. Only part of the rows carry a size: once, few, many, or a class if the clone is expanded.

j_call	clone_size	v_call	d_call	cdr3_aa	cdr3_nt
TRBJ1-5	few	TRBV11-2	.	CASSYDSGHHQPQHF	TGTGCCAGCAGCTACGACTCGGGGCATCATCAGCCCCAGCATTTT
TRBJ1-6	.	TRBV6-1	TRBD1	CASSSGTGFVSPLHF	TGTGCCAGCAGTTCCGGGACAGGGTTTGTTTCACCCCTCCACTTT
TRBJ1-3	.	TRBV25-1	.	CASMPNRASTGNTIYF	TGTGCCAGCATGCCTAACAGGGCAAGTACTGGAAACACCATATATTTT
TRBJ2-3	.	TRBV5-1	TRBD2	CASSSGLAGGTTDTQYF	TGCGCCAGCAGCTCCGGACTAGCGGGGGGTACCACAGATACGCAGTATTTT
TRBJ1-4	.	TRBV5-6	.	CASSPAGANEKLFF	TGTGCCAGCAGCCCAGCTGGAGCTAATGAAAAACTGTTTTTT
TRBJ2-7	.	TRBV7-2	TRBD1	CASSPRTGGYEQYF	TGTGCCAGCAGCCCTCGGACAGGGGGCTACGAGCAGTACTTC
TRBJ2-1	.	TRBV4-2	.	CASSQYFKFNEQFF	TGTGCCAGCAGCCAATACTTTAAGTTCAATGAGCAGTTCTTC
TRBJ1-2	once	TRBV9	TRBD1	CASSVVGTGDSGYTF	TGTGCCAGCAGCGTAGTCGGGACAGGGGACTCTGGCTACACCTTC
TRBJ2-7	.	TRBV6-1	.	CASSQTSGAPHEQYF	TGTGCCAGCAGCCAAACCTCAGGGGCGCCTCACGAGCAGTACTTC
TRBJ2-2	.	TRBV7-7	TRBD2	CASSRLAGAGTGELFF	TGTGCTAGCAGCAGACTAGCGGGAGCGGGCACCGGGGAGCTGTTTTTT
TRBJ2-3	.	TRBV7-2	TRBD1	CASSFRSGTVTDTQYF	TGTGCCAGCAGCTTTCGGAGTGGGACAGTAACAGATACGCAGTATTTT
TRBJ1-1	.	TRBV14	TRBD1	CASSPGTVRANTEAFF	TGTGCCAGCAGCCCGGGGACAGTGAGGGCCAACACTGAAGCTTTCTTT
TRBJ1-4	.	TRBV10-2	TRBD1	CASSESRYRGTNEKLFF	TGCGCCAGCAGTGAGTCGAGGTACAGGGGCACTAATGAAAAGCTGTTTTTT
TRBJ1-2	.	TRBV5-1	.	CASSLDAEGYTF	TGCGCCAGCAGCTTGGACGCGGAGGGCTACACCTTC
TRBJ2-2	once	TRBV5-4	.	CASSAPYTGELFF	TGTGCCAGCAGCGCACCTTATACCGGGGAGCTGTTTTTT
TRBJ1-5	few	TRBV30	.	CALSTSSSNQPQHF	TGTGCCTTATCGACAAGCTCTAGCAATCAGCCCCAGCATTTT
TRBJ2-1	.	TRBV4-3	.	CASSQDGAETFNEQFF	TGCGCCAGCAGCCAAGATGGGGCGGAAACCTTCAATGAGCAGTTCTTC
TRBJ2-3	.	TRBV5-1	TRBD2	CASSSRRWLAGGTSTDTQYF	TGCGCCAGCAGCTCACGACGTTGGCTAGCGGGGGGAACTAGCACAGATACGCAGTATTTT
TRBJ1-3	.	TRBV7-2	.	CASSSEPGSGNTIYF	TGTGCCAGCAGCTCAGAACCGGGCTCTGGAAACACCATATATTTT
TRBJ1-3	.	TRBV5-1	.	CASSLDTLGGNTIYF	TGCGCCAGCAGCTTGGATACCCTGGGTGGAAACACCATATATTTT
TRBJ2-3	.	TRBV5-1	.	CASSLAEYTDTQYF	TGCGCCAGCAGCTTGGCCGAGTACACAGATACGCAGTATTTT
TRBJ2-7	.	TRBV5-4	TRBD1	CASSWDRGGEQYF	TGTGCCAGCAGCTGGGACAGGGGAGGCGAGCAGTACTTC
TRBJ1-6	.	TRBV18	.	CASSPLQGSYNSPLHF	TGTGCCAGCTCACCACTCCAGGGTTCTTATAATTCACCCCTCCACTTT
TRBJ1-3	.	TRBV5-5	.	CASSRDSGNTIYF	TGTGCCAGCAGTCGAGACTCTGGAAACACCATATATTTT
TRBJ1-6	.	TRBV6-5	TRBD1	CASSYGQGLGSPLHF	TGTGCCAGCAGTTATGGACAGGGGTTAGGGTCACCCCTCCACTTT
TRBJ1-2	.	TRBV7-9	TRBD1	CASSFGQVGQFNYGYTF	TGTGCCAGCAGCTTTGGCCAGGTGGGACAGTTCAACTATGGCTACACCTTC
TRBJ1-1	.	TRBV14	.	CASSQQLNTEAFF	TGTGCCAGCAGCCAACAGTTGAACACTGAAGCTTTCTTT
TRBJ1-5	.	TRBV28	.	CASSEGQSHQPQHF	TGTGCCAGCAGTGAAGGACAGAGTCATCAGCCCCAGCATTTT
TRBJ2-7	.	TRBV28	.	CASSSPGRSYEQYF	TGTGCCAGCAGTTCCCCAGGGAGGTCCTACGAGCAGTACTTC
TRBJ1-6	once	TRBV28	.	CASSLRQNSPLHF	TGTGCCAGCAGTTTACGGCAGAATTCACCCCTCCACTTT
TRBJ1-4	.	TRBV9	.	CASSVGTDNEKLFF	TGTGCCAGCAGCGTAGGGACAGATAATGAAAAACTGTTTTTT
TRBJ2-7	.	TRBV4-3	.	CARRSLSYEQYF	TGCGCCAGACGGTCCCTCTCCTACGAGCAGTACTTC
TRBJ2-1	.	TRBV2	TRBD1	CASSNSRTGGSNEQFF	TGTGCCAGCAGCAACAGTAGGACAGGGGGCTCCAATGAGCAGTTCTTC
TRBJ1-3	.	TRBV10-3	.	CAIRASQGSGGNTIYF	TGTGCCATCAGAGCTAGCCAGGGTTCGGGTGGAAACACCATATATTTT
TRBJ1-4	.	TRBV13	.	CASSLWGEKLFF	TGTGCCAGCAGCTTATGGGGAGAAAAACTGTTTTTT
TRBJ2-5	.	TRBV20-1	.	CSARSQETQYF	TGCAGTGCTAGGAGCCAAGAGACCCAGTACTTC
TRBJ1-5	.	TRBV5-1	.	CASSAGPESNQPQHF	TGCGCCAGCAGCGCGGGTCCCGAAAGCAATCAGCCCCAGCATTTT
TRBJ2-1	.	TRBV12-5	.	CASGLGRQHNEQFF	TGTGCTAGTGGTTTGGGACGACAGCACAATGAGCAGTTCTTC
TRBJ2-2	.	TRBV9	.	CASSVVDFRGRLGTGELFF	TGTGCCAGCAGCGTAGTCGATTTCAGGGGAAGGCTCGGCACCGGGGAGCTGTTTTTT
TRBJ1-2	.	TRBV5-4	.	CASSHLGGGNYGYTF	TGTGCCAGCAGCCATTTGGGGGGAGGTAACTATGGCTACACCTTC
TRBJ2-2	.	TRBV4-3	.	CASSPRFPLQGTGELFF	TGCGCCAGCAGCCCGAGGTTCCCACTACAGGGAACCGGGGAGCTGTTTTTT
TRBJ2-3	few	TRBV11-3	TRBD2	CASSSGTSGRTDTQYF	TGTGCCAGCAGCTCCGGGACTAGCGGGAGGACAGATACGCAGTATTTT
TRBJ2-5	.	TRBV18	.	CASSPPGTVKETQYF	TGTGCCAGCTCCCCACCAGGGACTGTGAAAGAGACCCAGTACTTC
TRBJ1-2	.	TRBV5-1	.	CASSLAAGFSDGYTF	TGCGCCAGCAGCTTGGCCGCAGGGTTTTCGGATGGCTACACCTTC
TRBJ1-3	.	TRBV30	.	CAWSLSGNTIYF	TGTGCCTGGAGTCTCTCTGGAAACACCATATATTTT
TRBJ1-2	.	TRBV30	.	CAWRLRGGLYGYTF	TGTGCCTGGAGACTAAGGGGGGGGCTTTATGGCTACACCTTC
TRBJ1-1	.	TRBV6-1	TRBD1	CASRLQGGATEAFF	TGTGCCAGCAGGTTACAGGGGGGGGCCACTGAAGCTTTCTTT
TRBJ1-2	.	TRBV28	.	CASSRGYGYTF	TGTGCCAGCAGTAGGGGATATGGCTACACCTTC
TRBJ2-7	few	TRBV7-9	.	CASKRRDEVSYEQYF	TGTGCCAGCAAACGCCGGGACGAAGTTTCCTACGAGCAGTACTTC
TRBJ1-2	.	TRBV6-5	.	CASSYPAYGYTF	TGTGCCAGCAGTTACCCCGCGTATGGCTACACCTTC
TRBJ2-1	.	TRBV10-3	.	CATRRANNEQFF	TGTGCCACCCGACGGGCCAACAATGAGCAGTTCTTC
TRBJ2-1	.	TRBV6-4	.	CASSDLQGSGERYNEQFF	TGTGCCAGCAGTGACCTCCAGGGTAGCGGAGAAAGATACAATGAGCAGTTCTTC
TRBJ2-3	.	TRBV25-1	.	CASSGTGARGDTQYF	TGTGCCAGCAGTGGGACGGGGGCCCGCGGAGATACGCAGTATTTT
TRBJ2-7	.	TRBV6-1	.	CASSGTWFSYEQYF	TGTGCCAGCAGTGGGACATGGTTTTCCTACGAGCAGTACTTC
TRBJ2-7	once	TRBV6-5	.	CASSRTVSYEQYF	TGTGCCAGCAGTAGGACGGTCTCCTACGAGCAGTACTTC
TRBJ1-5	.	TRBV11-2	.	CASSLTHGNQPQHF	TGTGCCAGCAGCTTAACCCATGGCAATCAGCCCCAGCATTTT
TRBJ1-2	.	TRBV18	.	CASSPPGQSYGYTF	TGTGCCAGCTCACCACCGGGTCAGAGCTATGGCTACACCTTC
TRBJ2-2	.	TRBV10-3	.	CAIRGAGELFF	TGTGCCATCAGAGGGGCCGGGGAGCTGTTTTTT
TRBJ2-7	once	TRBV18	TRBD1	CASSPPGQGSYEQYF	TGTGCCAGCTCACCTCCGGGACAGGGGAGCTACGAGCAGTACTTC
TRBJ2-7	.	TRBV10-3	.	CAISESVFRRDYEQYF	TGTGCCATCAGTGAGTCGGTATTTAGACGGGACTACGAGCAGTACTTC